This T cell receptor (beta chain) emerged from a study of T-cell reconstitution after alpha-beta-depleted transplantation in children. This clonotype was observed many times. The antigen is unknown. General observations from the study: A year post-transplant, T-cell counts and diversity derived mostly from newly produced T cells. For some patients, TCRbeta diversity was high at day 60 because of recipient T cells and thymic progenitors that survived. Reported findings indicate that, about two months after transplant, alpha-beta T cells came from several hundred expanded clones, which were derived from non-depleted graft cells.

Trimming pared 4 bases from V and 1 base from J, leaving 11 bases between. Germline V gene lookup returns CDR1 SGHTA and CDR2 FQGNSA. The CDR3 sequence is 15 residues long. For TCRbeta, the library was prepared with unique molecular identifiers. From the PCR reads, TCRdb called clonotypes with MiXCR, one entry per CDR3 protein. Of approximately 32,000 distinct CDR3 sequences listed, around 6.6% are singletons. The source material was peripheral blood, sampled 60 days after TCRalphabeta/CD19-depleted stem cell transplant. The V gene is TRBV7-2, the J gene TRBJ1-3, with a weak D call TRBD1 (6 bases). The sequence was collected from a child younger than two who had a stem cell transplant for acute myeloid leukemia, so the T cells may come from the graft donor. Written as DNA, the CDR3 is TGTGCCAGCAGCTACAGGGATAATTCTGGAAACACCATATATTTT. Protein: CASSYRDNSGNTIYF.